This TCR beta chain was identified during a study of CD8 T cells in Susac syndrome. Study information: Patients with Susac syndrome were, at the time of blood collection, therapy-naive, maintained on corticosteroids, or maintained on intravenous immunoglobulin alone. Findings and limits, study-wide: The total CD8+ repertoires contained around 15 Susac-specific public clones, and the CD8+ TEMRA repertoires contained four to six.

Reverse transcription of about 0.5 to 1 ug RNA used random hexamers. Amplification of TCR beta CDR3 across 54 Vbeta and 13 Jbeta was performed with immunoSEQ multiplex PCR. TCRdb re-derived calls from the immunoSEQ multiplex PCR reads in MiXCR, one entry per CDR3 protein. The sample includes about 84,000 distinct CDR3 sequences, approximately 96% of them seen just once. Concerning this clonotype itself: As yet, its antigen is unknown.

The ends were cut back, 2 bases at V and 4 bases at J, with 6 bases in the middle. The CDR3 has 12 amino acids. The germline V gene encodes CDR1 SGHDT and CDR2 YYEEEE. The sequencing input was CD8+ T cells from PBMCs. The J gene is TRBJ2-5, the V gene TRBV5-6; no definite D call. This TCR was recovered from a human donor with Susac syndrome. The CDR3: CASSFLGETQYF. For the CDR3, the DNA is TGTGCCAGCAGCTTCCTTGGAGAGACCCAGTACTTC.